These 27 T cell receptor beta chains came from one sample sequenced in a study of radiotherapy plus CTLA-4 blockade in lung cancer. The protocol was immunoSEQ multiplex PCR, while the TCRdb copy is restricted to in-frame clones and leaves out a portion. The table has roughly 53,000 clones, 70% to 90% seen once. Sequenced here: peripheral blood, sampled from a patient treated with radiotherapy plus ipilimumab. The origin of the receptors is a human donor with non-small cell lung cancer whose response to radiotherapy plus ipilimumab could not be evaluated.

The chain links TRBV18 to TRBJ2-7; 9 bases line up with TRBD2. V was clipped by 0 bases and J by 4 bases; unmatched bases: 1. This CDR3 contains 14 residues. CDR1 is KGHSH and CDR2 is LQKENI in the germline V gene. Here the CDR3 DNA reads TGTGCCAGCTCACCACCTAGCGGGAGTTACGAGCAGTACTTC. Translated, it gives CASSPPSGSYEQYF.

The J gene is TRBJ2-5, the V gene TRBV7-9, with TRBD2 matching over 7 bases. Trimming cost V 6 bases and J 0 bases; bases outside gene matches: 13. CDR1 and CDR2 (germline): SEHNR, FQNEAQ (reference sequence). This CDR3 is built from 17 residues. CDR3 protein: CASRKEASGPYQETQYF. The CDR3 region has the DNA TGTGCCAGCAGAAAGGAGGCTAGCGGCCCGTACCAAGAGACCCAGTACTTC.

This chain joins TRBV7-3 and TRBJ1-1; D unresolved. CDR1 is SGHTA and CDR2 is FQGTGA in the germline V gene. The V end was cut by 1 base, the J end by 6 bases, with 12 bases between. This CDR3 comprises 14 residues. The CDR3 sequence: CASSLNGEWAEAFF. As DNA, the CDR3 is TGTGCCAGCAGCTTAAACGGGGAGTGGGCTGAAGCTTTCTTT.

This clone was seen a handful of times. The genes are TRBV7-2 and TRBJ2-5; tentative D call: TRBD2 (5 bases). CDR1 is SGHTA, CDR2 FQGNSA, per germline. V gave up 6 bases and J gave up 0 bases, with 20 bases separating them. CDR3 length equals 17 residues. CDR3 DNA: TGTGCCAGCAGAAATGCCGGGGTCGGGGTTTACCAAGAGACCCAGTACTTC. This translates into CASRNAGVGVYQETQYF. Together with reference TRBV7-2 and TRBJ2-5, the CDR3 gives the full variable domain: GAGVSQSPSNKVTEKGKDVELRCDPISGHTALYWYRQSLGQGLEFLIYFQGNSAPDKSGLPSDRFSAERTGGSVSTLTIQRTQQEDSAVYLCASRNAGVGVYQETQYFGPGTRLLVL.

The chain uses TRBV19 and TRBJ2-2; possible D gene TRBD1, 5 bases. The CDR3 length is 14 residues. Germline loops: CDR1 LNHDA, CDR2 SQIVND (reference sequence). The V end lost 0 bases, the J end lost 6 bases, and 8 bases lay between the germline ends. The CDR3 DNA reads TGTGCCAGTAGTATAGATGGGGCAGCCGGGGAGCTGTTTTTT. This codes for CASSIDGAAGELFF.

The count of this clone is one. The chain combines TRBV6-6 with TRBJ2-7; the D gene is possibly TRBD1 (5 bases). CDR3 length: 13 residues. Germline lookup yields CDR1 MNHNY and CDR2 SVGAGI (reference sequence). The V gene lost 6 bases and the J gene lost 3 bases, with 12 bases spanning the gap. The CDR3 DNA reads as TGTGCCAGCAGCACGGACATCTACTACGAGCAGTACTTC. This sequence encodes CASSTDIYYEQYF.

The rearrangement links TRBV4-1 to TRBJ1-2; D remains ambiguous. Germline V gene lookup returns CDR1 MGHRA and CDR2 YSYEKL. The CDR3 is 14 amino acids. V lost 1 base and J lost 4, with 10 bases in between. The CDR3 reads CASSQGVWSYGYTF. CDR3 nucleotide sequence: TGCGCCAGCAGCCAAGGCGTTTGGAGCTATGGCTACACCTTC.

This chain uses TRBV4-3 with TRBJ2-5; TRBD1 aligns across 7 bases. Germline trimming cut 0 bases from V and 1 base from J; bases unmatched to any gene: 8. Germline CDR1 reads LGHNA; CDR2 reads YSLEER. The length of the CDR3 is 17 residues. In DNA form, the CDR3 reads TGCGCCAGCAGCCAAGAGTGGGGCAGGGGGATCCAAGAGACCCAGTACTTC. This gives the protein CASSQEWGRGIQETQYF.

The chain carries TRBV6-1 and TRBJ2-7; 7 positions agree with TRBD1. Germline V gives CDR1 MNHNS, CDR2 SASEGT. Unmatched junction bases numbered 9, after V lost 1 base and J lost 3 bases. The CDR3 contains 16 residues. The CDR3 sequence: CASSEGAGGRIYEQYF. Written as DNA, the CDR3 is TGTGCCAGCAGTGAAGGGGCAGGGGGTAGGATCTACGAGCAGTACTTC.

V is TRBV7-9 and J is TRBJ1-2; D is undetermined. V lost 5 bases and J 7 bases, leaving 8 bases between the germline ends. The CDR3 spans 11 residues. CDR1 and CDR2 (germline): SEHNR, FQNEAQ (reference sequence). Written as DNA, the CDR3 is TGTGCCAGCAGCCCCGGGTTTGGCTACACCTTC. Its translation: CASSPGFGYTF.

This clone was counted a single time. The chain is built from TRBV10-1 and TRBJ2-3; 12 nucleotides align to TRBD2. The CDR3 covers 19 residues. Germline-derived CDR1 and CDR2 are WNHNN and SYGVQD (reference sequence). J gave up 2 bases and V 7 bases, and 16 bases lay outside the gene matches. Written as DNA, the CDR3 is TGCGCCAGCACCCGACTAGCGGGGGACCAAATCGAGAACACAGATACGCAGTATTTT. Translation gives CASTRLAGDQIENTDTQYF.

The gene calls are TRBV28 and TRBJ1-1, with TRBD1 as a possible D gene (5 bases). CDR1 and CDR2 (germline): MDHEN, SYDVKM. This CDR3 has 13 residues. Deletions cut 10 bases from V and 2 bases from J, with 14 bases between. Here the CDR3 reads CATLPGGNTEAFF. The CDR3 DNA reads TGTGCCACCTTACCGGGGGGTAACACTGAAGCTTTCTTT.

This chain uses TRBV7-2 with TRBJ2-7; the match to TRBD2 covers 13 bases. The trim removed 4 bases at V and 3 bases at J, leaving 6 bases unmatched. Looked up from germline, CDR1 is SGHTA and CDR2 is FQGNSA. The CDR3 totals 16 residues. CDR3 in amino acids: CASSSTSGRGGYEQYF. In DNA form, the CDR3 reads TGTGCCAGCAGCTCCACTAGCGGGAGGGGAGGCTACGAGCAGTACTTC.

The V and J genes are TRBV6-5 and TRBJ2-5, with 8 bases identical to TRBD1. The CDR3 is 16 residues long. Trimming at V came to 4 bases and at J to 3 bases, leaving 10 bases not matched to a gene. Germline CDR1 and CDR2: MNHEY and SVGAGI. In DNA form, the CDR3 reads TGTGCCAGCAGTTCCAGGGGGCTACGGGGGAAAGAGACCCAGTACTTC. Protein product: CASSSRGLRGKETQYF.

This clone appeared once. The chain's CDR3 is CASRLEGVGYGYTF. The CDR3, as DNA: TGTGCCAGCAGATTGGAGGGTGTGGGCTATGGCTACACCTTC. This rearrangement joins TRBV7-8 to TRBJ1-2; D unresolved. This CDR3 has 14 amino acids. Germline V gene data show CDR1 as SGHVS and CDR2 as FQNEAQ. The V gene lost 6 bases and the J gene lost 4 bases, with 15 bases spanning the gap.

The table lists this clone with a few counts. Here the CDR3 DNA reads TGTGCCAGCAGTTTATCCGGGACAGGGAACTACGAGCAGTACTTC. Residues: CASSLSGTGNYEQYF. The J gene is TRBJ2-7, the V gene TRBV28, with TRBD1 matching 9 bases. With V trimmed by 1 base and J by 3 bases, 4 bases remained unmatched. The CDR3 has 15 amino acids. Germline V gene data show CDR1 as MDHEN and CDR2 as SYDVKM.

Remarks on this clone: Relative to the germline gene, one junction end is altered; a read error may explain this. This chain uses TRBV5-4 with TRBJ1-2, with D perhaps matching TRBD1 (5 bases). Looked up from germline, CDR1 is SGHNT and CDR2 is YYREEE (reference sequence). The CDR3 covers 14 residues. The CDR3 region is CASSLVSDTYGYTF. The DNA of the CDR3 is TGTGCCAGCAGTTTGGTATCGGACACCTATGGCTACACCTTC.

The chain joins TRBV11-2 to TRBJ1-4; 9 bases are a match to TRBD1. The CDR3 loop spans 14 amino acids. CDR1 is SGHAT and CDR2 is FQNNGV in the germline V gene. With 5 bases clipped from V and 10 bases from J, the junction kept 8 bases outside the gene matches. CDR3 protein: CASSPGTGLRKLFF. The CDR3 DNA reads TGTGCCAGCAGCCCCGGGACAGGGCTGCGAAAACTGTTTTTT.

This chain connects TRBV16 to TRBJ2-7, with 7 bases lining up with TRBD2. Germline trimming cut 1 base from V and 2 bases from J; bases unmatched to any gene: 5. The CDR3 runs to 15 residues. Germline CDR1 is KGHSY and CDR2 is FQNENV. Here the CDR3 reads CASSQWGGTAYEQYF. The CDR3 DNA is TGTGCCAGCAGCCAATGGGGAGGGACTGCCTACGAGCAGTACTTC.

The CDR3 loop is CASSPQGAGAVVEQFF. The CDR3 coding sequence is TGTGCCAGCAGCCCCCAAGGAGCGGGAGCTGTCGTTGAGCAGTTCTTC. V gene TRBV7-9 combines with J gene TRBJ2-1; TRBD2 agrees at 8 bases. V trimming: 5 bases; J trimming: 9 bases; junction bases outside the gene matches: 15. The CDR3 spans 16 residues. From germline, CDR1 is SEHNR and CDR2 FQNEAQ (reference sequence).

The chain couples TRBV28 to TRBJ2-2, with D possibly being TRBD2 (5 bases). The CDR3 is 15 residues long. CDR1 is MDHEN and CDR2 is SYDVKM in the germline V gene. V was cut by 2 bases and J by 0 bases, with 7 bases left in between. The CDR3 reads CASSLLASNTGELFF. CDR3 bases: TGTGCCAGCAGTTTACTAGCATCGAACACCGGGGAGCTGTTTTTT.

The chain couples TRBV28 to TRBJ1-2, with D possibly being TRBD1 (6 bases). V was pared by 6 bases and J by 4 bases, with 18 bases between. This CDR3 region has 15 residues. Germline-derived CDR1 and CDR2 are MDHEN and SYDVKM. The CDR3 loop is CASRRPQGPTYGYTF. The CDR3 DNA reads TGTGCCAGCAGACGACCACAGGGCCCGACCTATGGCTACACCTTC.

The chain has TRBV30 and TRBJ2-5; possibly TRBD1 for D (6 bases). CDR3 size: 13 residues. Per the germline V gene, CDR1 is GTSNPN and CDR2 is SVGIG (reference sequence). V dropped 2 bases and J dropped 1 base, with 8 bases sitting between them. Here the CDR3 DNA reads TGTGCCTGGAGTCACAGGGCCCAAGAGACCCAGTACTTC. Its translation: CAWSHRAQETQYF.

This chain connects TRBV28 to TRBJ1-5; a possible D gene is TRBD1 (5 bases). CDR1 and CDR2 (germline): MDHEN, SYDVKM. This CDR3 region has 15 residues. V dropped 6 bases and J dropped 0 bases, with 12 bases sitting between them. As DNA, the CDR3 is TGTGCCAGCAGCAGGGTCCTTTATAGCAATCAGCCCCAGCATTTT. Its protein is CASSRVLYSNQPQHF.

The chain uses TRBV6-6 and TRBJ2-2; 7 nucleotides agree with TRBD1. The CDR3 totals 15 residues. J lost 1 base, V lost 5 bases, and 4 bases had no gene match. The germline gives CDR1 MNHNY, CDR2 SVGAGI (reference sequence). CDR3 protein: CASSPRQGNTGELFF. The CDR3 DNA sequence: TGTGCCAGCAGTCCGAGACAGGGGAACACCGGGGAGCTGTTTTTT.

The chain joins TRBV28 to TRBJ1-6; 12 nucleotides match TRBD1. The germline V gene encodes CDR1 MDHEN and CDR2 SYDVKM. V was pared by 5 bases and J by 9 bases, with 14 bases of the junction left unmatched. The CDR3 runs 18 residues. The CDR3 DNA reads TGTGCCAGCAGTAGCCGTCCGGGACAGGGGGCGTTTGGTTCACCCCTCCACTTT. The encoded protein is CASSSRPGQGAFGSPLHF. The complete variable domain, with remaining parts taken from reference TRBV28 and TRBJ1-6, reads DVKVTQSSRYLVKRTGEKVFLECVQDMDHENMFWYRQDPGLGLRLIYFSYDVKMKEKGDIPEGYSVSREKKERFSLILESASTNQTSMYLCASSSRPGQGAFGSPLHFGNGTRLTVT.

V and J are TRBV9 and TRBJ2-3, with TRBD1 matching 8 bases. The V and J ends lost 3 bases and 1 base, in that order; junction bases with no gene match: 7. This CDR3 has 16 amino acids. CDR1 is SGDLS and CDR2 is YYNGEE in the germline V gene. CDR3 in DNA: TGTGCCAGCAGCGCGTGGACAGGGACTGGCACAGATACGCAGTATTTT. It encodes CASSAWTGTGTDTQYF.